What follows are 18 T cell receptor beta chains derived from one specimen sequenced in a study of cytomegalovirus exposure and HLA in healthy donors. Both 60 Vbeta primers and 13 Jbeta primers went into the PCR. Sequencing was performed with immunoSEQ multiplex PCR; in TCRdb, only in-frame clones are kept and a portion is missing. This sample has 75,000 or so clones, with 65% to 80% found just once. The sample was PBMCs. The receptors derive from a man in his forties or fifties in good health and CMV-seropositive.

The rearrangement uses TRBV5-1 and TRBJ1-1, with 8 bases that match TRBD1. Germline V lookup: CDR1 SGHRS, CDR2 YFSETQ. The CDR3 length is 14 residues. Trimming took 4 bases from V and 5 from J; bases not matched to a gene: 7. CDR3 amino acids: CASSQGARGTEAFF. Written as DNA, the CDR3 is TGCGCCAGCAGCCAGGGGGCGCGAGGAACTGAAGCTTTCTTT.

V usage is TRBV5-1 and J usage is TRBJ1-4, with D possibly being TRBD1 (5 bases). Germline V gene data show CDR1 as SGHRS and CDR2 as YFSETQ. V dropped 0 bases and J dropped 6 bases, with 12 bases sitting between them. This CDR3 spans 15 amino acids. CDR3 loop: CASSLAEGADEKLFF. In nucleotides, the CDR3 is TGCGCCAGCAGCTTGGCCGAAGGGGCCGATGAAAAACTGTTTTTT.

V gene TRBV7-9 combines with J gene TRBJ2-6; unclear D gene. Trimming left V 7 bases short and J 1 base short, with 8 bases between. CDR1 is SEHNR and CDR2 is FQNEAQ in the germline V gene (reference sequence). CDR3 length: 14 amino acids. The chain's CDR3 is CASTPFSGANVLTF. The CDR3, as DNA: TGTGCCAGCACCCCGTTTTCTGGGGCCAACGTCCTGACTTTC.

This chain connects TRBV14 to TRBJ1-4; 7 positions agree with TRBD1. Trimming removed 5 bases from V and 7 bases from J; junction bases left unmatched: 7. This CDR3 is built from 14 residues. Germline V gives CDR1 SGHDN, CDR2 FVKESK. In DNA, the CDR3 is TGTGCCAGCAGCAACAGGGGTTGGGGTGAAAAACTGTTTTTT. Protein: CASSNRGWGEKLFF.

CDR3 residues: CASSPRTGFHEQYF. CDR3 DNA: TGTGCCAGTAGTCCCCGGACAGGGTTCCACGAGCAGTACTTC. The J gene is TRBJ2-7, the V gene TRBV19, with 8 positions matching TRBD1. Germline lookup yields CDR1 LNHDA and CDR2 SQIVND (reference sequence). V lost 5 bases to trimming and J lost 5 bases; unmatched junction nucleotides: 8. The CDR3 has 14 residues.

This chain links TRBV29-1 with TRBJ2-5; the D gene is possibly TRBD2 (6 bases). This CDR3 spans 12 amino acids. Germline V CDR1 and CDR2: SQVTM, ANQGSEA. Deletions cut 5 bases from V and 5 bases from J, with 12 bases between. DNA for the CDR3: TGCAGCGTTTCGCGGGGATACGAGACCCAGTACTTC. Protein product: CSVSRGYETQYF.

This chain joins TRBV18 and TRBJ2-5, with 10 bases identical to TRBD1. TRBJ2-7 explains the end of the DNA better; the J call may be wrong. CDR1 is KGHSH, CDR2 LQKENI, per germline. CDR3 length: 15 residues. The CDR3 DNA is TGTGCCAGCTCACCACAGGGGACAGGGGTCCACGAGCAGTACTTC. This translates into CASSPQGTGVHEQYF.

Turning to this clone: An end of the junction differs from the germline gene, which may be a read error. The chain couples TRBV18 to TRBJ1-1, with 9 bases that match TRBD1. The CDR3 consists of 14 residues. Germline assignment: CDR1 KGHSH and CDR2 LQKENI. CDR3 residues: CAGSQGQGHSEAFF. CDR3 bases: TGTGCCGGCTCACAGGGACAGGGCCACTCTGAAGCTTTCTTT.

This rearrangement joins TRBV7-8 to TRBJ2-5; 10 bases fit TRBD2. V lost 5 bases and J lost 5; bases outside the gene matches: 14. Germline V gene sequence: CDR1 SGHVS, CDR2 FQNEAQ. The CDR3 runs 17 residues. The CDR3: CASSPSTSGALGETQYF. The DNA of the CDR3 is TGTGCCAGCAGCCCATCTACTAGCGGGGCTTTGGGCGAGACCCAGTACTTC.

This chain connects TRBV11-2 to TRBJ2-3, with 7 nucleotides matching TRBD1. Germline CDR1 SGHAT, CDR2 FQNNGV. The CDR3 covers 15 residues. V lost 4 bases to trimming and J lost 2 bases; unmatched junction nucleotides: 6. This CDR3 reads CASSSTGSVTDTQYF. In DNA form, the CDR3 reads TGTGCCAGCAGCTCGACAGGGTCAGTCACAGATACGCAGTATTTT.

The chain is built from TRBV21-1 and TRBJ2-7; the table names TRBD1, a call not compared with the DNA. TRBV21-1 is an annotated pseudogene. The CDR3 runs to 15 residues. The CDR3 protein is CASSKGRDSSYEQYF. CDR3 DNA: TGTGCCAGCAGCAAAGGCCGGGACAGCTCCTACGAGCAGTACTTC.

This clone was observed a handful of times. The CDR3 loop is CASSQEIGRGQPQHF. DNA for the CDR3: TGTGCCAGCAGCCAAGAAATTGGGCGGGGTCAGCCCCAGCATTTT. The genes are TRBV4-2 and TRBJ1-5; the D is unclear. Trimming took 0 bases from V and 6 from J, leaving 12 bases between them. There are 15 residues in the CDR3. Germline-derived CDR1 and CDR2 are LGHNA and YNFKEQ.

The gene calls are TRBV5-8 and TRBJ2-7; D is possibly TRBD1 (5 bases). Trimming removed 2 bases from V and 2 bases from J, with 14 bases in between. CDR3 length equals 15 residues. Germline CDR1 and CDR2: SGHTS and YDEGEE. CDR3 in amino acids: CASSFSGLNAYEQYF. Here the CDR3 DNA reads TGTGCCAGCAGCTTTTCAGGGTTGAACGCCTACGAGCAGTACTTC.

Turning to this clone: Different DNA sequences within this sample yield the same CDR3. The chain uses TRBV9 and TRBJ2-3; D remains unclear. Germline V lookup: CDR1 SGDLS, CDR2 YYNGEE. With 1 base removed from V and 3 bases from J, the gap between germline ends came to 12 bases. The CDR3 extends over 15 amino acids. CDR3 region: CASSVFARGTDTQYF. CDR3 nucleotide sequence: TGTGCCAGCAGCGTATTCGCCCGAGGAACAGATACGCAGTATTTT.

The table lists this clone with a few counts. This sequence joins TRBV7-9 and TRBJ2-7, with a possible D match to TRBD1 (6 bases). The germline CDR1 and CDR2 sequences are SEHNR and FQNEAQ (reference sequence). The V end lost 5 bases, the J end lost 4 bases, and 9 bases lay between the germline ends. The CDR3 runs to 12 residues. CDR3 residues: CASSTQGYEQYF. CDR3 coding DNA: TGTGCCAGCAGCACGCAGGGGTACGAGCAGTACTTC. The complete variable domain, with remaining parts taken from reference TRBV7-9 and TRBJ2-7, reads DTGVSQNPRHKITKRGQNVTFRCDPISEHNRLYWYRQTLGQGPEFLTYFQNEAQLEKSRLLSDRFSAERPKGSFSTLEIQRTEQGDSAMYLCASSTQGYEQYFGPGTRLTVT.

The V and J genes are TRBV28 and TRBJ1-2, with 7 positions matching TRBD1. J gave up 6 bases and V 6 bases, and 7 bases lay outside the gene matches. CDR3 size: 13 residues. Germline CDR1 and CDR2: MDHEN and SYDVKM. The CDR3 loop is CASRSGQYNGYTF. The CDR3 bases are TGTGCCAGCAGATCGGGACAGTATAATGGCTACACCTTC.

This chain joins TRBV7-2 and TRBJ2-5; 8 nucleotides line up with TRBD1. The J call may not be correct, given that the DNA end is closer to TRBJ2-7. Looked up from germline, CDR1 is SGHTA and CDR2 is FQGNSA. The CDR3 contains 16 residues. CDR3 nucleotides: TGTGCCAGCACCGAAACGCCGGGACAGGTATACTACGAGCAGTACTTC. It codes for CASTETPGQVYYEQYF.

This CDR3 is CASSLAGGNQPQHF. Written as DNA, the CDR3 is TGTGCCAGCAGTTTGGCAGGGGGCAATCAGCCCCAGCATTTT. This chain links TRBV28 with TRBJ1-5, with a tentative D call TRBD1 (6 bases). This CDR3 region has 14 residues. With 3 bases removed from V and 2 bases from J, the gap between germline ends came to 8 bases. Germline CDR1 and CDR2: MDHEN and SYDVKM.